These T cell receptor beta chains were read from a single sample in a study of low-dose radiotherapy and immunotherapy resistance in tumors. TCRdb re-called the reads through MiXCR, storing one row per CDR3 protein. The sample includes about 82,000 distinct CDR3 sequences, 15% to 20% seen only once; the top ten take approximately 6%. The starting material was PBMCs, obtained before treatment. All receptors come from a male donor with prostate cancer. Both conserved end residues are part of each CDR3. Each record gives: CDR3 DNA, CDR3 protein, D gene, clone size, J gene, V gene. D genes are given only for firm matches. For some rows the clone size is stated as once, few or many, or as a class when expanded; others skip it.

cdr3_nt: TGTGCCAGCAGTTTGGGCCCTCCGGGAGGAGGTCTCTACGAGCAGTACTTC
cdr3_aa: CASSLGPPGGGLYEQYF
d_call: TRBD2
clone_size: many
j_call: TRBJ2-7
v_call: TRBV27

cdr3_nt: TGTGCCAGCAGCGTAGGCGGGGGGGGCCTCACCGGGGAGCTGATTTTT
cdr3_aa: CASSVGGGGLTGELIF
d_call: TRBD2
clone_size: -
j_call: TRBJ2-2
v_call: TRBV9

cdr3_nt: TGTGCCATCAGTGAGCTAGGTTCAGGGGAAGAGACCCAGTACTTC
cdr3_aa: CAISELGSGEETQYF
d_call: -
clone_size: many
j_call: TRBJ2-5
v_call: TRBV10-3

cdr3_nt: TGCGCCAGCAGCCACCCGGGAGAATCAGATACGCAGTATTTT
cdr3_aa: CASSHPGESDTQYF
d_call: -
clone_size: many
j_call: TRBJ2-3
v_call: TRBV4-1

cdr3_nt: TGTGCCACCAGCCCGCGGGGACAGGGAGTCGCGGACACTGAAGCTTTCTTT
cdr3_aa: CATSPRGQGVADTEAFF
d_call: TRBD1
clone_size: many
j_call: TRBJ1-1
v_call: TRBV24-1

cdr3_nt: TGCGCCAGCAGCTCTAGCGGGGGGGGGTACAATGAGCAGTTCTTC
cdr3_aa: CASSSSGGGYNEQFF
d_call: TRBD2
clone_size: once
j_call: TRBJ2-1
v_call: TRBV5-1

cdr3_nt: TGTGCCAGCAGCAATGGACTAGTTTCCAATGAGCAGTTCTTC
cdr3_aa: CASSNGLVSNEQFF
d_call: TRBD2
clone_size: many
j_call: TRBJ2-1
v_call: TRBV7-3

cdr3_nt: TGTGCCAGCAGACGACGGACAACCACTAGCGAGCAGTTCTTC
cdr3_aa: CASRRRTTTSEQFF
d_call: -
clone_size: many
j_call: TRBJ2-1
v_call: TRBV28

cdr3_nt: TGTGCCAGCAGTTACTCGGGGGGCGGCAGCTCCTACAATGAGCAGTTCTTC
cdr3_aa: CASSYSGGGSSYNEQFF
d_call: -
clone_size: many
j_call: TRBJ2-1
v_call: TRBV6-6

cdr3_nt: TGCAGCGTTTTCGAGGGCTACACCTTC
cdr3_aa: CSVFEGYTF
d_call: -
clone_size: many
j_call: TRBJ1-2
v_call: TRBV29-1

cdr3_nt: TGTGCCAGCAGTTTAATTAGGGGGGGAAATGAGCAGTTCTTC
cdr3_aa: CASSLIRGGNEQFF
d_call: -
clone_size: many
j_call: TRBJ2-1
v_call: TRBV12-3/TRBV12-4

cdr3_nt: TGTGCCAGCCGTAAGGCGGGGTATGGCTACACCTTC
cdr3_aa: CASRKAGYGYTF
d_call: -
clone_size: many
j_call: TRBJ1-2
v_call: TRBV28

cdr3_nt: TGTGCCACCAGCAGAGAGGGGCTAGCGGGAGTAGGTGAGCAGTTCTTC
cdr3_aa: CATSREGLAGVGEQFF
d_call: TRBD2
clone_size: many
j_call: TRBJ2-1
v_call: TRBV15

cdr3_nt: TGTGCCAGCAGCTTAGATGCGGGAGGGCCGACCGGATCAAGTTACAATGAGCAGTTCTTC
cdr3_aa: CASSLDAGGPTGSSYNEQFF
d_call: TRBD2
clone_size: many
j_call: TRBJ2-1
v_call: TRBV13

cdr3_nt: TGTGCCTGGAGTCCAGAGGGGACAGGGGAAACTAACACTGAAGCTTTCTTT
cdr3_aa: CAWSPEGTGETNTEAFF
d_call: TRBD1
clone_size: many
j_call: TRBJ1-1
v_call: TRBV30

cdr3_nt: TGCAGCGTTGAAGTCGGAGTAAGGGGACAGCGCTACGAGCAGTACTTC
cdr3_aa: CSVEVGVRGQRYEQYF
d_call: TRBD1
clone_size: many
j_call: TRBJ2-7
v_call: TRBV29-1

cdr3_nt: TGCGCCAGCAGCTTGTCAGGGGACTATTCACCCCTCCACTTT
cdr3_aa: CASSLSGDYSPLHF
d_call: -
clone_size: many
j_call: TRBJ1-6
v_call: TRBV5-1

cdr3_nt: TGCAGTGCTAGAGGGACTAGCGGGGGGACGTACCAAGAGACCCAGTACTTC
cdr3_aa: CSARGTSGGTYQETQYF
d_call: TRBD2
clone_size: many
j_call: TRBJ2-5
v_call: TRBV20-1

cdr3_nt: TGTGCCTGGAGTTCACCCGGGTCTCGGGCCAACGTCCTGACTTTC
cdr3_aa: CAWSSPGSRANVLTF
d_call: -
clone_size: many
j_call: TRBJ2-6
v_call: TRBV30

cdr3_nt: TGCGCCAGCAGCTTGGCAGGGATCAACGAAAAACTGTTTTTT
cdr3_aa: CASSLAGINEKLFF
d_call: -
clone_size: many
j_call: TRBJ1-4
v_call: TRBV5-1

cdr3_nt: TGCGCCAGCAGTCCTCCGGTCGTAGCAACTAATGAAAAACTGTTTTTT
cdr3_aa: CASSPPVVATNEKLFF
d_call: -
clone_size: many
j_call: TRBJ1-4
v_call: TRBV23-1

cdr3_nt: TGTGCCAGCAGCCGTACCGGGACAGGGAATTACAATGAGCAGTTCTTC
cdr3_aa: CASSRTGTGNYNEQFF
d_call: TRBD1
clone_size: many
j_call: TRBJ2-1
v_call: TRBV7-9

cdr3_nt: TGTGCCAGCAGTTTACGGTGGTCGGGACTAGCGGGGGCAGGCTACGAGCAGTACTTC
cdr3_aa: CASSLRWSGLAGAGYEQYF
d_call: TRBD2
clone_size: many
j_call: TRBJ2-7
v_call: TRBV28

cdr3_nt: TGCAGTGCTAGCGTACAGCAAGAGACCCAGTACTTC
cdr3_aa: CSASVQQETQYF
d_call: -
clone_size: many
j_call: TRBJ2-5
v_call: TRBV20-1

cdr3_nt: TGCAGTGCTAGCACTAGCGGGAGTCTCTACGAGCAGTACTTC
cdr3_aa: CSASTSGSLYEQYF
d_call: TRBD2
clone_size: many
j_call: TRBJ2-7
v_call: TRBV20-1

cdr3_nt: TGCAGTGCCCCCAAGCAGCCAGGGGCCTATGGCTACACCTTC
cdr3_aa: CSAPKQPGAYGYTF
d_call: -
clone_size: many
j_call: TRBJ1-2
v_call: TRBV20-1